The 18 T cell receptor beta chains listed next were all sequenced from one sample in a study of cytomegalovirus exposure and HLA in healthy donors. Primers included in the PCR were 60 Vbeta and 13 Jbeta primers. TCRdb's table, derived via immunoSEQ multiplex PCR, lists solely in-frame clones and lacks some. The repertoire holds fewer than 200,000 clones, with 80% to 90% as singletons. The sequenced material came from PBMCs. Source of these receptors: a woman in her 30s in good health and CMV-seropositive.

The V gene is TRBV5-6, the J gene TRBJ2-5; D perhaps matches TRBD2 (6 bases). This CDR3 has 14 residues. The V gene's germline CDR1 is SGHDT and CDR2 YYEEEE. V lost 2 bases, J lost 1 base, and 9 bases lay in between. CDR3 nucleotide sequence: TGTGCCAGCAGCTTAGGAGGGGTCCAAGAGACCCAGTACTTC. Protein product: CASSLGGVQETQYF.

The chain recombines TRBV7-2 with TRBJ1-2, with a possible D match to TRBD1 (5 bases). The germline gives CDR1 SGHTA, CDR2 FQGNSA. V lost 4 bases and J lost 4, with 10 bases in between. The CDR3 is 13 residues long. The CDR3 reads CASSSTVIYGYTF. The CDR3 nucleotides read TGTGCCAGCAGCTCGACAGTTATCTATGGCTACACCTTC.

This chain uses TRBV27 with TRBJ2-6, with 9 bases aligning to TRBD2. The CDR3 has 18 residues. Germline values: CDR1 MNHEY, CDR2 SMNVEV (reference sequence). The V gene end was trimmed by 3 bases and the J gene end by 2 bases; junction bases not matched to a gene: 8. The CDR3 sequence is CASSLRLAGMAGANVLTF. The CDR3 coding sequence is TGTGCCAGCAGTTTGAGGCTAGCGGGGATGGCTGGGGCCAACGTCCTGACTTTC. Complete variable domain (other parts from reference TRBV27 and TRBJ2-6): EAQVTQNPRYLITVTGKKLTVTCSQNMNHEYMSWYRQDPGLGLRQIYYSMNVEVTDKGDVPEGYKVSRKEKRNFPLILESPSPNQTSLYFCASSLRLAGMAGANVLTFGAGSRLTVL.

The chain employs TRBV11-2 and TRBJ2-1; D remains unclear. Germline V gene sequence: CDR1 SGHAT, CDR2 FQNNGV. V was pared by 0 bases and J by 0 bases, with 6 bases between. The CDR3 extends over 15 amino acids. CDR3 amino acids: CASSLDRSSYNEQFF. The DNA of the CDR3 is TGTGCCAGCAGCTTAGACCGGAGCTCCTACAATGAGCAGTTCTTC. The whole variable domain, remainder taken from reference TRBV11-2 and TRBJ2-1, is EAGVAQSPRYKIIEKRQSVAFWCNPISGHATLYWYQQILGQGPKLLIQFQNNGVVDDSQLPKDRFSAERLKGVDSTLKIQPAKLEDSAVYLCASSLDRSSYNEQFFGPGTRLTVL.

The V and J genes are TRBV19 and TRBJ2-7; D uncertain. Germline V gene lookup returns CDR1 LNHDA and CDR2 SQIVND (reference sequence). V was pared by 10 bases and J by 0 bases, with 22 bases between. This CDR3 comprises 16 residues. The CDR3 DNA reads TGTGCCACCTCCCCCGAAAGAGCCTTAAGCTCCTACGAGCAGTACTTC. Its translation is CATSPERALSSYEQYF.

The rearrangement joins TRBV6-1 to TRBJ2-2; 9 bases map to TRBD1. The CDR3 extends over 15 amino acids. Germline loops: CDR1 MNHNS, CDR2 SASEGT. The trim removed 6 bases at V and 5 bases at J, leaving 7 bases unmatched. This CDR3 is CASRNRDRDTGELFF. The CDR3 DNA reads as TGTGCCAGCAGGAATCGGGACAGGGATACCGGGGAGCTGTTTTTT.

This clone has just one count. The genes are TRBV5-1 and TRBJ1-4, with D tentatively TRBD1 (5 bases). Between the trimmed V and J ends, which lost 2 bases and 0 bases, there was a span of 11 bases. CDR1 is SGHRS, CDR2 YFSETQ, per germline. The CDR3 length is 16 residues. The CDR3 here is CASSFITGTTNEKLFF. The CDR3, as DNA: TGCGCCAGCAGCTTCATCACAGGCACAACTAATGAAAAACTGTTTTTT.

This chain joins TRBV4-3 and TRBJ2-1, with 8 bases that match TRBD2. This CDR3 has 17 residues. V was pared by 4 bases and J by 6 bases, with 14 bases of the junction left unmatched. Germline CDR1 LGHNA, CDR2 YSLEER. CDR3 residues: CASSLEGPAGEGNEQFF. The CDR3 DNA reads TGCGCCAGCAGCCTCGAGGGTCCAGCGGGAGAAGGCAATGAGCAGTTCTTC.

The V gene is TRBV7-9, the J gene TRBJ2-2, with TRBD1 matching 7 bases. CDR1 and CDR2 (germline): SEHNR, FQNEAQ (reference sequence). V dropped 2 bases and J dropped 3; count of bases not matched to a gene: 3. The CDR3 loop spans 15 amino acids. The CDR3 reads CASSLQGVYTGELFF. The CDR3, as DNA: TGTGCCAGCAGCTTACAGGGGGTATACACCGGGGAGCTGTTTTTT.

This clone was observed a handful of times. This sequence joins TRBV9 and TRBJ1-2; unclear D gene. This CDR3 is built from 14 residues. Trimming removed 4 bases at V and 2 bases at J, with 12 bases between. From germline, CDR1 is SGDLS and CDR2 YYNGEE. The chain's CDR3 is CASSPRAANYGYTF. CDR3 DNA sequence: TGTGCCAGCAGCCCCCGAGCAGCGAACTATGGCTACACCTTC.

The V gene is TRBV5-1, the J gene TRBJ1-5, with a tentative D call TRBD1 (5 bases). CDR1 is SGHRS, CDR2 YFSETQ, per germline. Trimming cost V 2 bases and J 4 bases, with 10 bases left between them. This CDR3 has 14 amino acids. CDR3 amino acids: CASSLNGGNQPQHF. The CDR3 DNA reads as TGCGCCAGCAGCTTAAACGGGGGGAATCAGCCCCAGCATTTT. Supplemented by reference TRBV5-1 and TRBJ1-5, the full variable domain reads KAGVTQTPRYLIKTRGQQVTLSCSPISGHRSVSWYQQTPGQGLQFLFEYFSETQRNKGNFPGRFSGRQFSNSRSEMNVSTLELGDSALYLCASSLNGGNQPQHFGDGTRLSIL.

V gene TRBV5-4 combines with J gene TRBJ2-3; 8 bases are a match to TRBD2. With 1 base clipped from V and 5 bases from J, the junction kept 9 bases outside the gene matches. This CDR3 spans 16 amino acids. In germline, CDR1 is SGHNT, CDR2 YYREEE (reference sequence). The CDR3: CASSLYMAGGGDTQYF. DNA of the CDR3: TGTGCCAGCAGCTTGTATATGGCGGGGGGCGGAGATACGCAGTATTTT.

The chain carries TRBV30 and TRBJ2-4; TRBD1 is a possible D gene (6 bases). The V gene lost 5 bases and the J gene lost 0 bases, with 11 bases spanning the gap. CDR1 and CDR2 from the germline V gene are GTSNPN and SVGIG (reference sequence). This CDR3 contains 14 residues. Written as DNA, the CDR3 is TGTGCCTGGGAACAGGGTAAAGCCAAAAACATTCAGTACTTC. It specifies CAWEQGKAKNIQYF. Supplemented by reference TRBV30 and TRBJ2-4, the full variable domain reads SQTIHQWPATLVQPVGSPLSLECTVEGTSNPNLYWYRQAAGRGLQLLFYSVGIGQISSEVPQNLSASRPQDRQFILSSKKLLLSDSGFYLCAWEQGKAKNIQYFGAGTRLSVL.

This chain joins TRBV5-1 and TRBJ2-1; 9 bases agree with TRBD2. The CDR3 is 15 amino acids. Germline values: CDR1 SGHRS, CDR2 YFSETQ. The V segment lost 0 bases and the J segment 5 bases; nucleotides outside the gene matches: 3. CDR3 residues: CASSLGVAGDNEQFF. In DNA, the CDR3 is TGCGCCAGCAGCTTGGGGGTAGCGGGGGACAATGAGCAGTTCTTC.

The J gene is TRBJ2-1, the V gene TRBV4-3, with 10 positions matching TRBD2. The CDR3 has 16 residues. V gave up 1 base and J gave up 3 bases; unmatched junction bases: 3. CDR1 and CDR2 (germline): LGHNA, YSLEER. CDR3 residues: CASSQVLAGVYNEQFF. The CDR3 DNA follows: TGCGCCAGCAGCCAAGTTCTAGCGGGGGTCTACAATGAGCAGTTCTTC.

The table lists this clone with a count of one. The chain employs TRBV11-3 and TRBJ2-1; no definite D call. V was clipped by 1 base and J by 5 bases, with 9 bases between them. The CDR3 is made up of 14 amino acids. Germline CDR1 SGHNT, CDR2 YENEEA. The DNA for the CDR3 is TGTGCCAGCAGCTTAGCAGGATGGGACAATGAGCAGTTCTTC. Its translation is CASSLAGWDNEQFF.

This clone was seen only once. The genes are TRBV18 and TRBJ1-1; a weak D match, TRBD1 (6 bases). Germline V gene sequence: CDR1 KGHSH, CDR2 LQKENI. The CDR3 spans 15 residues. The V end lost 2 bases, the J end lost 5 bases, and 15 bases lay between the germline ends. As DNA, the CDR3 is TGTGCCAGCTCACCAGGGGGCAATGGAAGAACTGAAGCTTTCTTT. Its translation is CASSPGGNGRTEAFF.

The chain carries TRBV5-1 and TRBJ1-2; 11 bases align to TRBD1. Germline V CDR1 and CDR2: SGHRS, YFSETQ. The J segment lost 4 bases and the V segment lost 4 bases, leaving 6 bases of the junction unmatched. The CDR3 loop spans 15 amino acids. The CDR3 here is CASSPDRGRAYGYTF. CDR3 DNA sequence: TGCGCCAGCAGCCCGGACAGGGGGCGCGCCTATGGCTACACCTTC.